Reported below is one T cell receptor (beta chain). The method was immunoSEQ multiplex PCR; TCRdb's version includes in-frame clones alone and lacks a portion of them. The sample includes approximately 290,000 clones, over 75% of them seen just once. The data belong to a study of blood T cell repertoires in COVID-19. V lost 1 base and J 7 bases, leaving 13 bases between the germline ends. CDR3 length: 14 residues. Germline CDR1 LGHNA, CDR2 YSLEER. Sequences were obtained from peripheral blood. This TCR derives from a woman aged 55-70 years with acute or convalescent COVID-19. This rearrangement joins TRBV4-3 to TRBJ1-1, with D uncertain. CDR3 sequence reads: CASSQGASTIEAFF. The CDR3 DNA follows: TGCGCCAGCAGCCAAGGTGCCAGCACTATTGAAGCTTTCTTT.